Given below is one TCR beta chain in context. Its antigen is unknown. Antigen-specific CD4+ T cells were expanded with viral peptide pools in the ViraFEST assay before sequencing. Following culture for roughly 10 days, CD4+ T cells were isolated. Previously uninfected by SARS-CoV-2, the vaccine recipients also showed negative nucleocapsid antibodies. Each culture well received some 1.9 million PBMC. These cells were then cultured in IMDM with approximately 9.8 IU/ml IL-2 and 10 ug/ml peptides. Cultures had half their medium replaced with IL-2 medium on days 3 and 7. This table comes from immunoSEQ multiplex PCR, and its TCRdb copy is limited to in-frame clones, with some not included. The table has tens of thousands of clones, 75% to 90% seen once. The data stem from a study of vaccination effects on CD4 cells after COVID-19. The overall study: Every participant took two doses of the BNT162b2 or mRNA-1273 vaccine.

General study points: Marked contraction was observed in infection-induced and vaccine-induced clones late after vaccination.

The sequencing used CD4+ T cells from PBMCs cultured with SARS-CoV-2 spike peptides, collected before COVID-19 vaccination. The clonotype was recovered from a human donor who received a COVID-19 vaccine.

The CDR3 loop reads CASAGGSGANVLTF. The CDR3 DNA is TGCGCCAGTGCGGGGGGTTCTGGGGCCAACGTCCTGACTTTC. This chain links TRBV10-2 with TRBJ2-6; TRBD2 aligns across 8 bases. The CDR3 has 14 residues. Germline lookup yields CDR1 WSHSY and CDR2 SAAADI. V shed 9 bases and J 1 base; nucleotides not matched to a gene: 2.